The clone carrying this TCR beta chain appeared many times. Its specificity is unknown. These data come from a study of CD8 T cells in ankylosing spondylitis. Study conclusions and caveats: Reports of some motif variants in reactive arthritis synovial fluid and blood predate this one. There was reportedly significant enrichment of clones that were disease-linked in matched ankylosing spondylitis synovial fluid. There was a TCR beta motif, made of several highly homologous variants, that appeared characteristic of ankylosing spondylitis blood.

Quantitative barcoded 5'-RACE was used to prepare TCR beta libraries. TCRdb re-called the 5' RACE reads with MiXCR, one entry per CDR3 protein. The sample shows tens of thousands of distinct CDR3 sequences, 6.5% to 9% of them seen only once. The CDR3 covers 14 residues. Germline CDR1 LNHDA, CDR2 SQIVND (reference sequence). Trimming removed 5 bases at V and 0 bases at J, with 8 bases between. This receptor was taken from a male donor with ankylosing spondylitis or in good health (not recorded which). V gene TRBV19 combines with J gene TRBJ1-5, with D uncertain. The material sequenced was blood, either unsorted or a sorted T cell fraction (not recorded which). The CDR3 protein is CASSAQDSNQPQHF. For the CDR3, the DNA is TGTGCCAGTAGTGCCCAGGATAGCAATCAGCCCCAGCATTTT.